The T cell receptor beta chain described here comes from a study of blood T cell repertoires in COVID-19. Study-level background: Samples came from the United States, Italy and Spain, spanning acute and convalescent COVID-19. T cells, B-cell-depleted T cells, or PBMCs provided the cDNA or gDNA that served as material.

Per the original data handling: Reference gene primer amplification yielded estimated nucleated cell counts. The data were produced by immunoSEQ multiplex PCR, yet TCRdb's version contains in-frame clones alone and is incomplete. V, J and clone size are taken as reported in that table, and D and trimming were inferred from the DNA itself. Of 380,000 or so clones listed, roughly 90% are singletons. The specimen was peripheral blood. This TCR was sampled from a man aged 40-49 years with acute or convalescent COVID-19.

The CDR3 DNA sequence: TGTGCCAGCTCACCATTCCCTAGCGATGCCTACAATGAGCAGTTCTTC. Its protein product is CASSPFPSDAYNEQFF. V and J are TRBV18 and TRBJ2-1, with D possibly TRBD2 on 6 matching bases. The CDR3 is made up of 16 amino acids. Deletions cut 2 bases from V and 2 bases from J, with 13 bases between. CDR1 and CDR2 from the germline V gene are KGHSH and LQKENI.